The rows below give T cell receptor beta chains drawn from one sample of a study of post-analysis software for immune sequencing data. TCRdb used MiXCR to reprocess the PCR reads, holding one entry per CDR3 protein. The profile shows hundreds of thousands of distinct CDR3 sequences, just under 30% of them singletons. What was sequenced was blood. These receptors were taken from a girl aged 5-17 years with multiple sclerosis. CDR3s leave out the opening cysteine and the closing phenylalanine or tryptophan. D genes are given only for firm matches.

D gene: NA
J gene: TRBJ1-1
V gene: TRBV20-1
CDR3 protein: SARFGEAF

D gene: TRBD2
J gene: TRBJ2-4
V gene: TRBV12-3/TRBV12-4
CDR3 protein: ASRTGLAGGPGPNIQY

D gene: NA
J gene: TRBJ1-4
V gene: TRBV20-1
CDR3 protein: SAREDAQGDEKLF

D gene: TRBD1
J gene: TRBJ1-2
V gene: TRBV7-2
CDR3 protein: ASSTQGQGAQVYGYT

D gene: NA
J gene: TRBJ2-5
V gene: TRBV10-3
CDR3 protein: AISDEGLQTQY

D gene: NA
J gene: TRBJ2-1
V gene: TRBV12-3/TRBV12-4
CDR3 protein: ASSPILTRFDEQF

D gene: NA
J gene: TRBJ2-1
V gene: TRBV7-8
CDR3 protein: ASSSTESSYNEQF

D gene: NA
J gene: TRBJ2-7
V gene: TRBV3-1
CDR3 protein: ASGGERRAEQY

D gene: NA
J gene: TRBJ1-1
V gene: TRBV7-9
CDR3 protein: ASSLAVVRPEAF

D gene: NA
J gene: TRBJ1-2
V gene: TRBV9
CDR3 protein: ASSVRAVNYGYT

D gene: NA
J gene: TRBJ1-5
V gene: TRBV28
CDR3 protein: ASSGYGDINQPQH

D gene: NA
J gene: TRBJ2-7
V gene: TRBV29-1
CDR3 protein: SVTGPDYEQY

D gene: TRBD1
J gene: TRBJ1-1
V gene: TRBV29-1
CDR3 protein: SVEGGQGNTEAF

D gene: TRBD2
J gene: TRBJ2-1
V gene: TRBV20-1
CDR3 protein: SASTIAGGGDEQF

D gene: NA
J gene: TRBJ2-1
V gene: TRBV7-9
CDR3 protein: ASSGGGEQF

D gene: NA
J gene: TRBJ2-1
V gene: TRBV20-1
CDR3 protein: SANGLSLGYNEQF

D gene: TRBD2
J gene: TRBJ2-7
V gene: TRBV12-3/TRBV12-4
CDR3 protein: ASSQGLAGGTAYEQY

D gene: TRBD2
J gene: TRBJ2-1
V gene: TRBV7-2
CDR3 protein: ASSFPGRVEQF

D gene: TRBD1
J gene: TRBJ1-2
V gene: TRBV20-1
CDR3 protein: SARDKAGGGYT

D gene: NA
J gene: TRBJ2-3
V gene: TRBV27
CDR3 protein: ASSSTLLRRVGDTQY

D gene: NA
J gene: TRBJ2-5
V gene: TRBV3-1
CDR3 protein: ASSQAEQETQY

D gene: NA
J gene: TRBJ2-5
V gene: TRBV20-1
CDR3 protein: SAEIPGQAQETQY

D gene: NA
J gene: TRBJ1-1
V gene: TRBV4-1
CDR3 protein: ASSQKQGSTEAF

D gene: NA
J gene: TRBJ1-2
V gene: TRBV7-2
CDR3 protein: ASSLEVTAYGYT

D gene: NA
J gene: TRBJ2-3
V gene: TRBV15
CDR3 protein: ATSRDPVSNTQY

D gene: NA
J gene: TRBJ2-7
V gene: TRBV11-2
CDR3 protein: ASSLEGQGSRSYEQY

D gene: NA
J gene: TRBJ2-1
V gene: TRBV29-1
CDR3 protein: SVEDPQRHNEQF

D gene: NA
J gene: TRBJ1-2
V gene: TRBV9
CDR3 protein: ASRNRNNYGYT

D gene: TRBD1
J gene: TRBJ1-5
V gene: TRBV9
CDR3 protein: ASSVGRTGGREPQH

D gene: NA
J gene: TRBJ2-3
V gene: TRBV27
CDR3 protein: ASSLSTLNTQY

D gene: NA
J gene: TRBJ2-6
V gene: TRBV29-1
CDR3 protein: SVGQVPHDRANVLT

D gene: NA
J gene: NA
V gene: TRBV7-9
CDR3 protein: ASSLKAIAALTTIY

D gene: NA
J gene: TRBJ2-1
V gene: TRBV24-1
CDR3 protein: ATSESGRFPYNEQF

D gene: TRBD2
J gene: TRBJ2-7
V gene: TRBV20-1
CDR3 protein: SAGRASGTLSSYEQY

D gene: TRBD2
J gene: TRBJ2-3
V gene: TRBV5-6
CDR3 protein: ASSLAMGRSGGIPDTQY

D gene: TRBD2
J gene: TRBJ2-7
V gene: TRBV6-1
CDR3 protein: ASGGAGGYEQY

D gene: NA
J gene: TRBJ2-3
V gene: TRBV6-1
CDR3 protein: ASSEIVDTQY

D gene: NA
J gene: TRBJ2-7
V gene: TRBV6-5
CDR3 protein: ASSYNLGRQHLADYEQY

D gene: NA
J gene: TRBJ2-5
V gene: TRBV27
CDR3 protein: ASSGNGETQY

D gene: NA
J gene: NA
V gene: TRBV9
CDR3 protein: ASSERVKSGTRKETQY

D gene: NA
J gene: TRBJ2-3
V gene: TRBV28
CDR3 protein: ASSLGGGWRY